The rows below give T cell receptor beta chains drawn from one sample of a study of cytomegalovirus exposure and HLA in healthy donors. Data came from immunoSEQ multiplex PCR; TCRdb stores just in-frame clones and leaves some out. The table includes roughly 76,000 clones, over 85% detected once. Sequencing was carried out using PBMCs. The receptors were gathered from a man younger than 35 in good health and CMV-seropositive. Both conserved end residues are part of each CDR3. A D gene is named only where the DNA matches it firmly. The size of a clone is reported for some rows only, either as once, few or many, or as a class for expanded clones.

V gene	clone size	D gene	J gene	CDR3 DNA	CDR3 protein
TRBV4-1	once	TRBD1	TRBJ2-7	TGCGCCAGCAGCCAGACCGGGACAGCTACCTACGAGCAGTACTTC	CASSQTGTATYEQYF
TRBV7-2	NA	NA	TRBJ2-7	TGTGCCAGCAGGTTGGGGGCTAGCGGACTTTACGAGCAGTACTTC	CASRLGASGLYEQYF
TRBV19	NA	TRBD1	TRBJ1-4	TGTGCCAGTAGTATAGGGAACGTAGGGGGCGGCGAAAAACTGTTTTTT	CASSIGNVGGGEKLFF
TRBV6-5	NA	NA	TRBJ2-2	TGTGCCAGCAGTTACATGGAGAGCTACGGGGAGCTGTTTTTT	CASSYMESYGELFF
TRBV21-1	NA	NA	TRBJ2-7	TGTGCCAGCAGCACTAACTTCCGGGACAGGGAGCTTGAAGAGCAGTACTTC	CASSTNFRDRELEEQYF
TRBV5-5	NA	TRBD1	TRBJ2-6	TGTGCCAGCAGCTTGTTTTGGGACAGGGGGCCGGGGGCCAACGTCCTGACTTTC	CASSLFWDRGPGANVLTF
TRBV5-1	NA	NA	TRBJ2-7	TGCGCCAGCAGCTCGCAACGACTAGAAGGCGAGCAGTACTTC	CASSSQRLEGEQYF
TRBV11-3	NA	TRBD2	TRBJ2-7	TGTGCCAGCAGCCCCCGGGAGGGAGGCTACGAGCAGTACTTC	CASSPREGGYEQYF
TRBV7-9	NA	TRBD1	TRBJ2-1	TGTGCCAGCAGTCTCGCCCAGGGGGCGAGGTACAATGAGCAGTTCTTC	CASSLAQGARYNEQFF
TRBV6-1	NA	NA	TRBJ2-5	TGTGCCAGCCGGAGGGCAGGGCTGGGGGAGACCCAGTACTTC	CASRRAGLGETQYF
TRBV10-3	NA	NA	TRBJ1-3	TGTGCCATCAGTTCACTTAAGACAGCTTTTGAGCTTGACACCATATATTTT	CAISSLKTAFELDTIYF
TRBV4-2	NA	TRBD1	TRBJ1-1	TGTGCCAGCAGACGACAGGGTGAGGCCGAAGCTTTCTTT	CASRRQGEAEAFF
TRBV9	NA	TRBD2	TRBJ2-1	TGTGCCAGCAGCGGTCCAGCGGGAGCCTACAATGAGCAGTTCTTC	CASSGPAGAYNEQFF
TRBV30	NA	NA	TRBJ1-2	TGTGCCTGGATCGCCCCCCGGCGACAGGCGGGCTACACCTTC	CAWIAPRRQAGYTF
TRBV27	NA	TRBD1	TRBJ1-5	TGTGCCAGCAGTCCCCGGACAGGGTATAGCAATCAGCCCCAGCATTTT	CASSPRTGYSNQPQHF
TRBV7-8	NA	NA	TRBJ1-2	TGTGCCAGCAGTCGAACCGGACAGAACTATGGCTACACCTTC	CASSRTGQNYGYTF
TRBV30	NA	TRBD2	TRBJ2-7	TGTGCCTGGATGGGAGGGCCCCCCTACGAGCAGTACTTC	CAWMGGPPYEQYF
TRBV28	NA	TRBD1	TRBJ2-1	TGTGCCAGCACGGCCGGACAGGGGGTTAATGAGCAGTTCTTC	CASTAGQGVNEQFF
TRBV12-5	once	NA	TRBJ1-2	TGTGCTAGTGGCCTGGACTCCTTCTATGGCTACACCTTC	CASGLDSFYGYTF
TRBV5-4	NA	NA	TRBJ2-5	TGTGCCAGCAGCTGGGGCGACGGAAAGACCCAGTACTTC	CASSWGDGKTQYF
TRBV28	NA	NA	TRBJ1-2	TGTGCCAGCCAACAGGACCCAAACTATGGCTACACCTTC	CASQQDPNYGYTF
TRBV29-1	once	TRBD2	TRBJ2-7	TGCAGCGTTGAGCTGACTAGCGGAACCTACGAGCAGTACTTC	CSVELTSGTYEQYF
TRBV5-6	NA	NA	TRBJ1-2	TGTGCCAGCAGCTCAACTTACCGGGATCCCTATGGCTACACCTTC	CASSSTYRDPYGYTF
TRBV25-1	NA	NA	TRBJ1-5	TGTGCCAGCAGTGATCAGGTCGGATCCCAGCATTTT	CASSDQVGSQHF
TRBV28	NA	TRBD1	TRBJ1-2	TGTGCCAGCAGTACACTTGGACAGGGAGTGGGTAACTATGGCTACACCTTC	CASSTLGQGVGNYGYTF
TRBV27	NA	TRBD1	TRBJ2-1	TGTGCCAGCAGTAAGGCCGGGACAGCCTACAATGAGCAGTTCTTC	CASSKAGTAYNEQFF
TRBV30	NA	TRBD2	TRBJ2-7	TGTGCCTGGGTGGCCGGGACTAGGGGCGAGCAGTACTTC	CAWVAGTRGEQYF
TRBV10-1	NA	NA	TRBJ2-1	TGCGCCAGCAGTGAGTCCCAGCAGGCGGGTGAGCAGTTCTTC	CASSESQQAGEQFF
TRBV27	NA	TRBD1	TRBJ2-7	TGTGCCAGCAGTTTGAGGGGACAGAGGGTTGGGCAGTACTTC	CASSLRGQRVGQYF
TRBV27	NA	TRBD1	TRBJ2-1	TGTGCCAGCAGTTCCGTGGACAGGGCGAGTTACAATGAGCAGTTCTTC	CASSSVDRASYNEQFF
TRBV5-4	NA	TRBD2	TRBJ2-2	TGTGCCAGCAGCTCTCTTGGACTAGCGGGAGGGGGGGAGCTGTTTTTT	CASSSLGLAGGGELFF
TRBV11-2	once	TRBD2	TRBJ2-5	TGTGCCAGCAGCTTATCCCTTAGCGGGAGCCAAGAGACCCAGTACTTC	CASSLSLSGSQETQYF
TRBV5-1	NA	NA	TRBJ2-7	TGCGCCAGCAGCTTGGAATCAGCCTACGAGCAGTACTTC	CASSLESAYEQYF
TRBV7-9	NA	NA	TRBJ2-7	TGTGCCAGCAGCTCCGACAGGCGCCTCAGAGAGCAGTACTTC	CASSSDRRLREQYF
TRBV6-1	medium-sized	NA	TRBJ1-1	TGTGCCAGCAGTGAAAAGGAGACAGAGGAAGCTTTCTTT	CASSEKETEEAFF
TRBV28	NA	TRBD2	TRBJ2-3	TGTGCCAGCAGTTTTAGCGGGACAATGTGGTATTTT	CASSFSGTMWYF
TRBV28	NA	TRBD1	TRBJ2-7	TGTGCCAGCAGGGGACAGGGGGCAGGGTACGAGCAGTACTTC	CASRGQGAGYEQYF
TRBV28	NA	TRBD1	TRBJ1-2	TGTGCCAGCAGGCAATCTGGGACAGTCTATGGCTACACCTTC	CASRQSGTVYGYTF
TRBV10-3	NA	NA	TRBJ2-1	TGTGCCATCAGTGAGTCGACCCTACTGGCGGGGGCGCACTACAATGAGCAGTTCTTC	CAISESTLLAGAHYNEQFF
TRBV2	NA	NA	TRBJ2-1	TGTGCCACCCCTTTATCGGTCTCCTACAATGAGCAGTTCTTC	CATPLSVSYNEQFF
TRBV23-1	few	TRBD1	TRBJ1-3	TGCGCCAGCAGTCAACACAGGGGGCGCGGAAACACCATATATTTT	CASSQHRGRGNTIYF
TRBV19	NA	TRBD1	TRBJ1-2	TGTGCCAGCCAGACAGGGGGAGGTGGCTACACCTTC	CASQTGGGGYTF
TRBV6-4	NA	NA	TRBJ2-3	TGTGCCAGCGCGTACCTAGCAACAGATACGCAGTATTTT	CASAYLATDTQYF
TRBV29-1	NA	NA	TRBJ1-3	TGCAGCGTTGAGTACAGGGCCCCTGTATCTGGAAACACCATATATTTT	CSVEYRAPVSGNTIYF
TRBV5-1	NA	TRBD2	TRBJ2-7	TGCGCCAGCAGCTTGTTTGGGACTAGCGGGACCTACGAGCAGTACTTC	CASSLFGTSGTYEQYF
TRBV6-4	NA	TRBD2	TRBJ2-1	TGTGCCAGCAGTGACTCGCCGGGAGGGCGCGGAAATGAGCAGTTCTTC	CASSDSPGGRGNEQFF
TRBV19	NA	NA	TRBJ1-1	TGTGCCAGTAGTATATATCCAGGGCTCGACGCTTTCTTT	CASSIYPGLDAFF
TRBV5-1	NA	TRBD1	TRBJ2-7	TGCGCCAGCGCCCAAGGGGGCCCCTACGAGCAGTACTTC	CASAQGGPYEQYF
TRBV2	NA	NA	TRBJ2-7	TGTGCCAGCAGTGAAGCAACGGGGTACCAGTACGAGCAGTACTTC	CASSEATGYQYEQYF
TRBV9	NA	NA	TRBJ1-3	TGTGCCAGCAGCGTAGAACACTCCTTCCATCTAGGGGCAAGTCGGAACACCATATATTTT	CASSVEHSFHLGASRNTIYF
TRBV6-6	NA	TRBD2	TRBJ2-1	TGTGCCAGCAGTTACTCGGGGGGGTACAATGAGCAGTTCTTC	CASSYSGGYNEQFF
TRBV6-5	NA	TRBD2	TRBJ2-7	TGTGCCAGCAACCTGGCCGGGGGGGGAGTGTACGAGCAGTACTTC	CASNLAGGGVYEQYF
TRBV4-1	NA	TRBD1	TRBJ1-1	TGCGCCAGCAGCCCCCCCGTCCGGGACAGGGAATATGGGAACACTGAAGCTTTCTTT	CASSPPVRDREYGNTEAFF
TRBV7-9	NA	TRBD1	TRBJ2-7	TGTGCCAGCAGCTCTAGACAGGGGGCTAGCTACGAGCAGTACTTC	CASSSRQGASYEQYF